The 26 T cell receptor beta chains below all came from one sample that was sequenced in a study of blood T cell repertoires in COVID-19. Only in-frame clones appear in the TCRdb table, and some are missing; sequencing was by immunoSEQ multiplex PCR. Found here are over 150,000 clones, 85% to 90% of them singletons; the top ten hold 10%. Sequenced sample: peripheral blood. These receptors all come from a woman in her seventies with COVID-19, enrolled during active disease.

The chain employs TRBV5-1 and TRBJ2-6, with D hard to call. CDR3 size: 16 residues. V shed 3 bases and J shed 0 bases, with 10 bases lying between them. CDR1 and CDR2 from the germline V gene are SGHRS and YFSETQ. DNA for the CDR3: TGCGCCAGCAGCTCGTCGACAAACTCTGGGGCCAACGTCCTGACTTTC. Protein: CASSSSTNSGANVLTF.

The V and J genes are TRBV3-1 (or the pseudogene TRBV3-2) and TRBJ1-6; 7 nucleotides match TRBD1. The CDR3 sequence is 15 residues long. V shed 0 bases and J 7 bases; nucleotides not matched to a gene: 3. Germline loops: CDR1 LGHDT, CDR2 YNNKEL (reference sequence). The CDR3 here is CASSQEAGGNSPLHF. In nucleotides, the CDR3 is TGTGCCAGCAGCCAAGAGGCAGGGGGGAATTCACCCCTCCACTTT.

The chain couples TRBV7-2 to TRBJ2-4, with D maybe TRBD2 (6 bases). CDR1 and CDR2 (germline): SGHTA, FQGNSA. This CDR3 spans 16 amino acids. V was shortened by 1 base and J by 0 bases, with 10 bases between the two germline ends. The CDR3 loop reads CASSLGRGIAKNIQYF. Written as DNA, the CDR3 is TGTGCCAGCAGCTTAGGACGGGGGATAGCCAAAAACATTCAGTACTTC.

The chain is built from TRBV7-9 and TRBJ1-1; D is ambiguous. The V end lost 2 bases, the J end lost 1 base, and 14 bases lay between the germline ends. Germline values: CDR1 SEHNR, CDR2 FQNEAQ (reference sequence). The CDR3 runs to 16 residues. The DNA for the CDR3 is TGTGCCAGCAGCTTAAACCCCCGAGGTGAGAACACTGAAGCTTTCTTT. It codes for CASSLNPRGENTEAFF.

The chain couples TRBV11-2 to TRBJ1-2; 10 nucleotides align to TRBD1. The CDR3 consists of 16 residues. From germline, CDR1 is SGHAT and CDR2 FQNNGV. J lost 5 bases, V lost 5 bases, and 11 bases had no gene match. This CDR3 is CASSPPGTGALYGYTF. For the CDR3, the DNA is TGTGCCAGCAGCCCCCCCGGGACAGGGGCGCTATATGGCTACACCTTC.

The genes are TRBV27 and TRBJ2-7; 8 bases map to TRBD1. The V gene's germline CDR1 is MNHEY and CDR2 SMNVEV (reference sequence). The CDR3 consists of 17 residues. The trim removed 6 bases at V and 3 bases at J, leaving 16 bases unmatched. CDR3 residues: CASRSGTGFSPGYEQYF. CDR3 nucleotide sequence: TGTGCCAGCAGATCCGGGACAGGATTTTCCCCGGGCTACGAGCAGTACTTC.

This chain links TRBV19 with TRBJ1-6; possibly TRBD1 for D (5 bases). The CDR3 consists of 15 residues. V was cut by 9 bases and J by 2 bases, with 14 bases left in between. CDR1 is LNHDA, CDR2 SQIVND, per germline (reference sequence). The chain's CDR3 is CASRIRGPYNSPLHF. CDR3 DNA sequence: TGTGCCAGCCGGATAAGGGGTCCCTATAATTCACCCCTCCACTTT.

This CDR3 reads CASSDHRDNRETQYF. As DNA, the CDR3 is TGTGCCAGCAGTGACCACAGGGATAATAGGGAGACCCAGTACTTC. The chain employs TRBV5-4 and TRBJ2-5, with D possibly TRBD1 on 6 matching bases. V lost 5 bases, J lost 5 bases, and 19 bases lay in between. Per the germline V gene, CDR1 is SGHNT and CDR2 is YYREEE (reference sequence). The CDR3 runs to 15 residues. Full variable domain (missing parts from reference TRBV5-4 and TRBJ2-5): ETGVTQSPTHLIKTRGQQVTLRCSSQSGHNTVSWYQQALGQGPQFIFQYYREEENGRGNFPPRFSGLQFPNYSSELNVNALELDDSALYLCASSDHRDNRETQYFGPGTRLLVL.

This chain links TRBV15 with TRBJ1-5; D call uncertain. The CDR3 has 16 residues. Deletions cut 0 bases from V and 2 bases from J, with 11 bases between. Germline assignment: CDR1 LNHNV and CDR2 YYDKDF (reference sequence). The CDR3, as DNA: TGTGCCACCAGCAGAGATCGCACCGGGGGCAATCAGCCCCAGCATTTT. This translates into CATSRDRTGGNQPQHF.

The chain uses TRBV19 and TRBJ2-7, with D possibly TRBD2 on 5 matching bases. Per germline, CDR1 LNHDA and CDR2 SQIVND (reference sequence). V was cut by 6 bases and J by 1 base, with 22 bases left in between. This CDR3 spans 17 amino acids. This CDR3 is CASSQGRESGLSYEQYF. The CDR3 nucleotides read TGTGCCAGTAGCCAAGGACGGGAATCGGGGTTGTCCTACGAGCAGTACTTC.

This clone was counted between two and nine times. This chain joins TRBV30 and TRBJ1-6; 7 bases align to TRBD1. The CDR3 is made up of 16 amino acids. The trim removed 2 bases at V and 10 bases at J, leaving 14 bases unmatched. Germline values: CDR1 GTSNPN, CDR2 SVGIG (reference sequence). In DNA, the CDR3 is TGTGCCTGGAGTAGGGGGACAGCGGGTGGGTACTCACCCCTCCACTTT. Translated: CAWSRGTAGGYSPLHF.

Remarks on this clone: The same CDR3 is also encoded by other DNA sequences in this sample. V is TRBV7-9 and J is TRBJ1-1; unclear D gene. The CDR3 contains 14 residues. In germline, CDR1 is SEHNR, CDR2 FQNEAQ (reference sequence). The germline V and J ends were trimmed by 1 base and 2 bases, with 8 bases remaining between them. The CDR3 region is CASSLERVNTEAFF. CDR3 coding DNA: TGTGCCAGCAGCTTAGAAAGAGTAAACACTGAAGCTTTCTTT.

CDR3: CATTASWNTGELFF. Written as DNA, the CDR3 is TGTGCCACGACAGCGTCTTGGAACACCGGGGAGCTGTTTTTT. This chain uses TRBV27 with TRBJ2-2; perhaps TRBD1 as D (5 bases). The CDR3 consists of 14 residues. Germline V gene data show CDR1 as MNHEY and CDR2 as SMNVEV (reference sequence). Between the trimmed V and J ends, which lost 10 bases and 1 base, there was a span of 13 bases.

The chain recombines TRBV25-1 with TRBJ1-1, with 9 bases lining up with TRBD1. Germline CDR1 and CDR2: MGHDK and SYGVNS. The CDR3 length is 14 residues. The V gene end was trimmed by 3 bases and the J gene end by 4 bases; junction bases not matched to a gene: 3. The CDR3 DNA is TGTGCCAGCAGTGACAGACAGGGGGGCACTGAAGCTTTCTTT. Its translation: CASSDRQGGTEAFF.

This sequence joins TRBV10-3 and TRBJ1-5, with TRBD1 identical over 8 bases. V lost 10 bases and J lost 4; bases outside the gene matches: 15. The CDR3 covers 16 residues. CDR1 is ENHRY, CDR2 SYGVKD, per germline. As DNA, the CDR3 is TGTGCCACCGGTCCGGCAGGGGGCGTTCGAAATCAGCCCCAGCATTTT. Its translation: CATGPAGGVRNQPQHF.

This chain uses TRBV18 with TRBJ2-7; TRBD2 matches at 7 bases. V shed 0 bases, J shed 2 bases, and the junction held 4 bases outside the gene matches. Looked up from germline, CDR1 is KGHSH and CDR2 is LQKENI. CDR3 length equals 15 residues. The CDR3 DNA follows: TGTGCCAGCTCACCACCGGCTAGCGGAGCCTACGAGCAGTACTTC. Its translation: CASSPPASGAYEQYF.

The chain is built from TRBV9 and TRBJ1-5; tentative D call: TRBD1 (5 bases). Germline assignment: CDR1 SGDLS and CDR2 YYNGEE. Trimming took 0 bases from V and 5 from J, leaving 9 bases between them. This CDR3 spans 14 amino acids. CDR3 in amino acids: CASSVDSGDQPQHF. As DNA, the CDR3 is TGTGCCAGCAGCGTAGATTCGGGGGATCAGCCCCAGCATTTT.

The V call is TRBV6-5, the J call TRBJ2-5; 11 bases agree with TRBD1. Germline V gene data show CDR1 as MNHEY and CDR2 as SVGAGI. CDR3 size: 14 residues. With V trimmed by 4 bases and J by 5 bases, 3 bases remained unmatched. The DNA for the CDR3 is TGTGCCAGCAGTTCGGACAGGGGGCGGGAGACCCAGTACTTC. Its protein product is CASSSDRGRETQYF.

The CDR3 DNA reads TGTGCCTGGAGTTTGGGAGGGACTGGAAACACCATATATTTT. Its translation: CAWSLGGTGNTIYF. The rearrangement joins TRBV30 to TRBJ1-3; D is ambiguous. In germline, CDR1 is GTSNPN, CDR2 SVGIG (reference sequence). Trimming removed 2 bases from V and 2 bases from J, with 10 bases in between. This CDR3 comprises 14 residues.

The chain is built from TRBV19 and TRBJ1-4; TRBD1 matches 7 bases. The CDR3 sequence is 14 residues long. Germline trimming cut 6 bases from V and 6 bases from J; bases unmatched to any gene: 7. Germline V gene lookup returns CDR1 LNHDA and CDR2 SQIVND (reference sequence). CDR3 in amino acids: CASRRGGVDEKLFF. The CDR3, as DNA: TGTGCCAGTAGGCGAGGGGGCGTAGATGAAAAACTGTTTTTT.

The V and J genes are TRBV7-6 and TRBJ2-1; TRBD1 aligns across 7 bases. V lost 1 base and J lost 1; bases outside the gene matches: 4. CDR1 is SGHVS, CDR2 FNYEAQ, per germline. CDR3 length: 16 residues. CDR3 DNA: TGTGCCAGCAGCTTAGGACAGGGTTTATCCTACAATGAGCAGTTCTTC. Its protein is CASSLGQGLSYNEQFF. Complete variable domain (other parts from reference TRBV7-6 and TRBJ2-1): GAGVSQSPRYKVTKRGQDVALRCDPISGHVSLYWYRQALGQGPEFLTYFNYEAQQDKSGLPNDRFSAERPEGSISTLTIQRTEQRDSAMYRCASSLGQGLSYNEQFFGPGTRLTVL.

The chain couples TRBV7-9 to TRBJ1-2, with 10 positions matching TRBD1. CDR3 length equals 17 residues. V was pared by 7 bases and J by 6 bases, with 17 bases of the junction left unmatched. The germline V gene has CDR1 SEHNR and CDR2 FQNEAQ (reference sequence). The DNA for the CDR3 is TGTGCCAGCACCACCGGTTGGCTCGGGACAGGGGACCATGGCTACACCTTC. It specifies CASTTGWLGTGDHGYTF.

The chain joins TRBV6-6 to TRBJ2-7; maybe TRBD2 (6 bases). V was pared by 1 base and J by 0 bases, with 10 bases between. Germline V lookup: CDR1 MNHNY, CDR2 SVGAGI (reference sequence). The CDR3 is made up of 15 amino acids. The CDR3 region has the DNA TGTGCCAGCAGTTACTTCGGGGGTAGCTCCTACGAGCAGTACTTC. Protein: CASSYFGGSSYEQYF.

J is TRBJ1-6 and V is TRBV7-2; no reliable D call. The V end lost 5 bases, the J end lost 10 bases, and 15 bases lay between the germline ends. The CDR3 runs 14 residues. In germline, CDR1 is SGHTA, CDR2 FQGNSA. CDR3 nucleotide sequence: TGTGCCAGCAGCCGTCCGGGAATAGGGTCACCCCTCCACTTT. This sequence encodes CASSRPGIGSPLHF.

This chain connects TRBV12-3 or TRBV12-4 to TRBJ1-2, with D maybe TRBD1 (6 bases). This CDR3 has 13 amino acids. The ends were cut back, 6 bases at V and 5 bases at J, with 13 bases in the middle. CDR3 loop: CASSRTEQYGYTF. The CDR3 nucleotides are TGTGCCAGCAGCAGGACAGAGCAATATGGCTACACCTTC.

The rearrangement uses TRBV5-4 and TRBJ2-2, with a possible D match to TRBD1 (6 bases). This CDR3 has 16 amino acids. The V end was cut by 4 bases, the J end by 0 bases, with 13 bases between. CDR1 is SGHNT and CDR2 is YYREEE in the germline V gene (reference sequence). The CDR3 loop is CASSRRQDANTGELFF. DNA for the CDR3: TGTGCCAGCAGCCGCCGACAGGACGCGAACACCGGGGAGCTGTTTTTT.